This T cell receptor beta chain is from a study of early T cells in non-severe SARS-CoV-2 infection. Looking at the study overall: Bulk RNA taken from unsorted whole blood was sequenced, leaving chains unpaired. The study's findings and limits: VDJdb matching, biased toward anti-spike CD8 responses, missed private and CD4 specificities.

This clonotype appeared a few times. Its specificity is not known. The CDR3 is 16 amino acids. Germline loops: CDR1 SGHRS, CDR2 YFSETQ. Unmatched junction bases numbered 4, after V lost 2 bases and J lost 1 base. The library protocol tagged individual cDNA molecules with unique molecular identifiers. Using its own MiXCR run on the 5' RACE reads, TCRdb lists one record per CDR3 protein. This sample has over 25,000 distinct CDR3 sequences, with 4.5% to 7% found just once. J is TRBJ1-4 and V is TRBV5-1, with TRBD1 matching 8 bases. The clonotype was recovered from an adult who was a healthcare worker with PCR-confirmed SARS-CoV-2 infection or an uninfected control (not recorded which). Specimen: whole blood. This chain's CDR3 is CASSLARGRTNEKLFF. The CDR3 DNA is TGCGCCAGCAGCTTAGCCAGGGGGCGAACTAATGAAAAACTGTTTTTT.